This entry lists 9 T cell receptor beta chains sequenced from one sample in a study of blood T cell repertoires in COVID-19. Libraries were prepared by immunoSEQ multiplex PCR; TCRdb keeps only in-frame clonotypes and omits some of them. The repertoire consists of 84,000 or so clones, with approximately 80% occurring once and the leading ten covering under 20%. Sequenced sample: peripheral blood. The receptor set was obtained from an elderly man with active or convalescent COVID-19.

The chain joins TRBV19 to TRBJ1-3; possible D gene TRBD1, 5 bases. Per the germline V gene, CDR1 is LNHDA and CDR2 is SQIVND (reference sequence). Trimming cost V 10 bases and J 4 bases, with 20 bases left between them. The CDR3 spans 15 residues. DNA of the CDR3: TGTGCCACCGCCTCCGGTGCAGGGCCAGGAAACACCATATATTTT. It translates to CATASGAGPGNTIYF.

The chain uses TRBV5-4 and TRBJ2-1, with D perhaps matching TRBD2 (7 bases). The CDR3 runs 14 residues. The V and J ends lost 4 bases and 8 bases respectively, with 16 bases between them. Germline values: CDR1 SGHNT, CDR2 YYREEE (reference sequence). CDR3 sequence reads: CASSLEPGGDEQFF. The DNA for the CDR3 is TGTGCCAGCAGCCTGGAACCGGGGGGCGATGAGCAGTTCTTC.

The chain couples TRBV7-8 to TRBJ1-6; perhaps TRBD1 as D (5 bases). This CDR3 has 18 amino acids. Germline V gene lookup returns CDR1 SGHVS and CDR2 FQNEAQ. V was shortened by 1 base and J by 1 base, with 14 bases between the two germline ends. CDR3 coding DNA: TGTGCCAGCAGCTTAGTTGGGGGGTCGGGGTCCTATAATTCACCCCTCCACTTT. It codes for CASSLVGGSGSYNSPLHF.

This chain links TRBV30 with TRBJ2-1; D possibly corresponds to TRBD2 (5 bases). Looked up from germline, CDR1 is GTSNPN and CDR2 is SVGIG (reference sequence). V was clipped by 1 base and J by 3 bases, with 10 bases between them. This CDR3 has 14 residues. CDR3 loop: CAWSGLPIYNEQFF. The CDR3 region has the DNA TGTGCCTGGAGTGGACTACCAATCTACAATGAGCAGTTCTTC.

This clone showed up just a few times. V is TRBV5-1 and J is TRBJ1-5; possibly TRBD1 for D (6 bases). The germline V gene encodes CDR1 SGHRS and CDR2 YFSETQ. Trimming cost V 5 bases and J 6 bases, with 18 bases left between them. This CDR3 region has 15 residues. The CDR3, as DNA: TGCGCCAGCAGTTTCCTGGGGGGGGCCGGTCAGCCCCAGCATTTT. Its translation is CASSFLGGAGQPQHF.

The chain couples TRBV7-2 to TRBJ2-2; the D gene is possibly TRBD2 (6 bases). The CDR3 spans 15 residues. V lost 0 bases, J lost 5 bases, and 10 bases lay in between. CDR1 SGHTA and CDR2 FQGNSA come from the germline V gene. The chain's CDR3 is CASSLALAGTGELFF. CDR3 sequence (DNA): TGTGCCAGCAGCTTAGCACTCGCGGGGACCGGGGAGCTGTTTTTT.

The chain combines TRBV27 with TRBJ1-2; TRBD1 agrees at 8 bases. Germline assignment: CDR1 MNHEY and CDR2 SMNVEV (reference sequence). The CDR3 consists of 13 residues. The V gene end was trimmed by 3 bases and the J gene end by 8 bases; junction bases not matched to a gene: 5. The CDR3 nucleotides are TGTGCCAGCAGTTTCAGGGGGCTCAGGGGCTACACCTTC. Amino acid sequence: CASSFRGLRGYTF.

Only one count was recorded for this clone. The CDR3 here is CASSRGSPGPEAGELFF. The CDR3 DNA sequence: TGTGCCAGCTCACGGGGCTCACCAGGCCCCGAGGCCGGGGAGCTGTTTTTT. The J gene is TRBJ2-2, the V gene TRBV18, with D possibly being TRBD1 (5 bases). V was clipped by 4 bases and J by 6 bases, with 21 bases between them. The length of the CDR3 is 17 residues. Germline loops: CDR1 KGHSH, CDR2 LQKENI. The whole variable domain, filled in from reference TRBV18 and TRBJ2-2, reads NAGVMQNPRHLVRRRGQEARLRCSPMKGHSHVYWYRQLPEEGLKFMVYLQKENIIDESGMPKERFSAEFPKEGPSILRIQQVVRGDSAAYFCASSRGSPGPEAGELFFGEGSRLTVL.

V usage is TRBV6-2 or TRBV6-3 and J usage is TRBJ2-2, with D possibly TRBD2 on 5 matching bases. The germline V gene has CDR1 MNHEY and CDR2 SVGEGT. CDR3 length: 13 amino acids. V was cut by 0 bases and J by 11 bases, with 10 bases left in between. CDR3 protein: CASSYSWTPELFF. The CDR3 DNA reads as TGTGCCAGCAGTTACTCGTGGACTCCCGAGCTGTTTTTT.